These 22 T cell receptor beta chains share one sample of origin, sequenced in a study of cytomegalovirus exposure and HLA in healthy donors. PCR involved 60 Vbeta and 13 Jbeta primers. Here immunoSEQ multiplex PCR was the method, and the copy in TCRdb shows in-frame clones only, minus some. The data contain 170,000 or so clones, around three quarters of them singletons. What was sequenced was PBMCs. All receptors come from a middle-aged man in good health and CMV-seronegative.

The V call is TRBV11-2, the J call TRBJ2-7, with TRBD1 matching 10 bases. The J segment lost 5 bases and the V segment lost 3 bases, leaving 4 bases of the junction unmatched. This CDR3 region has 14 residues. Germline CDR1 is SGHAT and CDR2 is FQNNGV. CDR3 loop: CASSLVTGGDEQYF. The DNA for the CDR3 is TGTGCCAGCAGCTTGGTGACAGGGGGCGACGAGCAGTACTTC.

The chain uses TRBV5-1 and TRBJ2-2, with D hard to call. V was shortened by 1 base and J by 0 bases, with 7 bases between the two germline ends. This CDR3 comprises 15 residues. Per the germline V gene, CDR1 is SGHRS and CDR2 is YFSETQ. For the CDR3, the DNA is TGCGCCAGCAGCTTGCCGGCGGCGAACACCGGGGAGCTGTTTTTT. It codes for CASSLPAANTGELFF.

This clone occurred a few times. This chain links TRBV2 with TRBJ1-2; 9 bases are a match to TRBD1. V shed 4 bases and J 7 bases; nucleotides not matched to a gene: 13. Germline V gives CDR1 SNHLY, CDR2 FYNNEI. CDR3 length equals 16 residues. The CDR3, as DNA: TGTGCCAGCAGTGTCGACCGACAGGGGGTATTAGGTGGCTACACCTTC. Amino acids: CASSVDRQGVLGGYTF.

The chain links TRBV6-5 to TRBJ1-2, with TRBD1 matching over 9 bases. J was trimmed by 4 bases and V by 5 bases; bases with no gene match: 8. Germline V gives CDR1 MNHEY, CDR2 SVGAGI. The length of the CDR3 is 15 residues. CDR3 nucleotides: TGTGCCAGCAGTCGGCGGACAGGGGCCTCCTATGGCTACACCTTC. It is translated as CASSRRTGASYGYTF.

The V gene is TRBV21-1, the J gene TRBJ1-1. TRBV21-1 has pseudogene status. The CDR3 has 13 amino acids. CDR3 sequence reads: CASSLDGISEAFF. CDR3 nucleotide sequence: TGTGCCAGCAGCTTGGACGGGATCAGTGAAGCTTTCTTT.

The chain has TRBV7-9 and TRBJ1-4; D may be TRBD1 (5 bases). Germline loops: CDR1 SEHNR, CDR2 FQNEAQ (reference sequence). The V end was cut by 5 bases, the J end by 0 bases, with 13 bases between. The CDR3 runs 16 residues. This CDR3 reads CASSPDRVATNEKLFF. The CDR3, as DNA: TGTGCCAGCAGCCCCGACAGAGTTGCAACTAATGAAAAACTGTTTTTT.

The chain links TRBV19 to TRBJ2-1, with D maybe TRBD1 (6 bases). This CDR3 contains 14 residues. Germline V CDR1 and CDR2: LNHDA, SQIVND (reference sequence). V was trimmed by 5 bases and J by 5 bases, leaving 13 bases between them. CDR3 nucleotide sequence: TGTGCCAGTAGTTTCGGACAGCTTCACAATGAGCAGTTCTTC. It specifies CASSFGQLHNEQFF. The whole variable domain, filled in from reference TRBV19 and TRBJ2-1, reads DGGITQSPKYLFRKEGQNVTLSCEQNLNHDAMYWYRQDPGQGLRLIYYSQIVNDFQKGDIAEGYSVSREKKESFPLTVTSAQKNPTAFYLCASSFGQLHNEQFFGPGTRLTVL.

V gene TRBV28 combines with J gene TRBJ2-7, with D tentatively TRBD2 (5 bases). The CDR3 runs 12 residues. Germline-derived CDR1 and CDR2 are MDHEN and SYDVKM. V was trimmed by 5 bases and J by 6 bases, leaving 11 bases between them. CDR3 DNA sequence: TGTGCCAGCAGTGCACTAGGGTCCGAGCAGTACTTC. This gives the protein CASSALGSEQYF.

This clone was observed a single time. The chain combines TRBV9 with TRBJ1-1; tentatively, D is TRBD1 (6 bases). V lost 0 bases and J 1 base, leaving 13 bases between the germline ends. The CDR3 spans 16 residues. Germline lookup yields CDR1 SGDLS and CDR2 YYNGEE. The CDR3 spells CASSVGPGARNTEAFF. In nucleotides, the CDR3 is TGTGCCAGCAGCGTAGGTCCAGGGGCAAGGAACACTGAAGCTTTCTTT.

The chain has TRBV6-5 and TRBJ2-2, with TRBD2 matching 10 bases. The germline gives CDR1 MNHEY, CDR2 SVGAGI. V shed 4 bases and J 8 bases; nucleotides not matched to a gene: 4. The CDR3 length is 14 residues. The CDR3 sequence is CASSLAGGPGELFF. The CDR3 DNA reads TGTGCCAGCAGTTTAGCGGGGGGCCCTGGGGAGCTGTTTTTT.

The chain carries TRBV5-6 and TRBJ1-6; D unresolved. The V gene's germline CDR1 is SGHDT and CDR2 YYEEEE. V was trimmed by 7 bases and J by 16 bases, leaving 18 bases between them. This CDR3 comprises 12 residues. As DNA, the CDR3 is TGTGCCAGCCGAACGGGGAGAGCCTTACTCCACTTT. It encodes CASRTGRALLHF.

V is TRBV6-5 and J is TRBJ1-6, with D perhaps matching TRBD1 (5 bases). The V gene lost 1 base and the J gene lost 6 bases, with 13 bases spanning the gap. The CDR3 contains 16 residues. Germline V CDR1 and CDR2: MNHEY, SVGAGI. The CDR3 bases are TGTGCCAGCAGTTACTTAGCGGGACTGACTAATTCACCCCTCCACTTT. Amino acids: CASSYLAGLTNSPLHF.

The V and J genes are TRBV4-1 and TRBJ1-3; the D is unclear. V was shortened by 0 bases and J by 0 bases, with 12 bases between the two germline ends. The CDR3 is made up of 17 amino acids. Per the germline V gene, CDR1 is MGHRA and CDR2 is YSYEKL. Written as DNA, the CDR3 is TGCGCCAGCAGCCAAGACTGGGCGTCGGACTCTGGAAACACCATATATTTT. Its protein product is CASSQDWASDSGNTIYF.

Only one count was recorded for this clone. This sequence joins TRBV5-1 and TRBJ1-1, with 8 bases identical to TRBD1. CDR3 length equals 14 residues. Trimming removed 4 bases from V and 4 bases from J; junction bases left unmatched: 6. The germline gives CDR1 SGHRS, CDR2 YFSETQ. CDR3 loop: CASSEGQGGTEAFF. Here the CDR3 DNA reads TGCGCCAGCAGCGAAGGACAGGGAGGCACTGAAGCTTTCTTT. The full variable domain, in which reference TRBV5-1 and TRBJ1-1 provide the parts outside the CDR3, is KAGVTQTPRYLIKTRGQQVTLSCSPISGHRSVSWYQQTPGQGLQFLFEYFSETQRNKGNFPGRFSGRQFSNSRSEMNVSTLELGDSALYLCASSEGQGGTEAFFGQGTRLTVV.

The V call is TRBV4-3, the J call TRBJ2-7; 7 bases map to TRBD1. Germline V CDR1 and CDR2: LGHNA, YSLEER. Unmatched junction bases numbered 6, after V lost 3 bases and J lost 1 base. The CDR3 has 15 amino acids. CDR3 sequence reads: CASSQEPGQSYEQYF. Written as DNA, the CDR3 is TGCGCCAGCAGCCAGGAGCCGGGACAGTCCTACGAGCAGTACTTC.

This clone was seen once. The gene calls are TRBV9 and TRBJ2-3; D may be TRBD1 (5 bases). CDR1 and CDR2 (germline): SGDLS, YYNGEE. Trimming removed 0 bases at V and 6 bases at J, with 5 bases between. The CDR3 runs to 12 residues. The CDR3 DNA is TGTGCCAGCAGCGTAGAGGGGGATACGCAGTATTTT. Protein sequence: CASSVEGDTQYF.

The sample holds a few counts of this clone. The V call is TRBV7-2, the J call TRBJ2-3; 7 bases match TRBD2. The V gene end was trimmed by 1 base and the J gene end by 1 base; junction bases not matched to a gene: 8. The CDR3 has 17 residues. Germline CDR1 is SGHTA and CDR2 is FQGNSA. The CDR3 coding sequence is TGTGCCAGCAGCTTAGAGAGGGACTATTACCGCACAGATACGCAGTATTTT. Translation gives CASSLERDYYRTDTQYF.

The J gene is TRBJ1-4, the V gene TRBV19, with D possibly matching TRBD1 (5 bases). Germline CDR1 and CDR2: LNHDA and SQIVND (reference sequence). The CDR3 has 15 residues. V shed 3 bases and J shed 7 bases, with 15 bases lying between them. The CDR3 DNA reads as TGTGCCAGTAGTATGGGGTCAGGGAGGTCTGAAAAACTGTTTTTT. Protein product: CASSMGSGRSEKLFF.

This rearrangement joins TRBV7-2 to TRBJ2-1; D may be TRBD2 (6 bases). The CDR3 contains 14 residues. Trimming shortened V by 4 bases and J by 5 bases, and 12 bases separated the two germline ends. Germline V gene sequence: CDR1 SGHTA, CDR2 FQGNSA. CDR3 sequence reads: CASSSTWGDNEQFF. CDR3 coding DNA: TGTGCCAGCAGCTCGACGTGGGGGGACAATGAGCAGTTCTTC.

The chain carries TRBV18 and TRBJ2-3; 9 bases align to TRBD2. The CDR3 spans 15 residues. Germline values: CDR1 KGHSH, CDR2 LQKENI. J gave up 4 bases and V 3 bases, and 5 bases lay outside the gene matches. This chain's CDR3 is CASSPALAGSDTQYF. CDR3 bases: TGTGCCAGCTCACCGGCACTAGCGGGTTCAGATACGCAGTATTTT.

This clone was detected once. CDR3 protein: CASSATGLDVTQYF. The CDR3 bases are TGTGCCAGTTCAGCCACGGGACTAGACGTGACCCAGTACTTC. This chain links TRBV27 with TRBJ2-5, with TRBD2 identical over 8 bases. With V trimmed by 9 bases and J by 7 bases, 13 bases remained unmatched. The germline V gene encodes CDR1 MNHEY and CDR2 SMNVEV (reference sequence). CDR3 length equals 14 residues.

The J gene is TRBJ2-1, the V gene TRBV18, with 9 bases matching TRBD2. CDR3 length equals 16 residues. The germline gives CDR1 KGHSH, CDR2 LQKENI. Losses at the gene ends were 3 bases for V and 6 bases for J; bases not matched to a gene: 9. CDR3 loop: CASSPLVAGVGNEQFF. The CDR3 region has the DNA TGTGCCAGCTCACCCTTAGTAGCGGGAGTTGGCAATGAGCAGTTCTTC.